The subject of this entry is one TCR beta chain. What it recognizes is unknown. For each CDR3 protein, TCRdb gives one entry from its re-call of the 5' RACE reads, without DNA. This table lists some 140,000 distinct CDR3 sequences. The germline gives CDR1 LGHNT, CDR2 FRNRAP. The CDR3 covers 14 residues. The data are from a study of T cells expressing NK-cell markers. For the study at large: It was sorted CD3+CD56-NKG2C+, CD3+CD56+NKG2C- and CD3+CD56+NKG2C+ T cells that provided the TCR beta repertoires.

Findings of the study overall: HCMV specificity of expanded NKG2C+ T cell clones remained unclear. About six donors showed dominant NKG2C+ clonotypes comprising about 1.0-8% of their CD8+ T cells. Also leading the CD3+CD56-NKG2C+ fraction in a few donors were these clonotypes.

The chain employs TRBV12-5 and TRBJ2-1; TCRdb designates TRBD1, a call that cannot be tested without DNA. The receptor's source is a woman between 50 and 59 years old in good health. The material sequenced was blood T cells: a sorted CD56 or NKG2C T cell subset, CD4+ or CD8+ T cells, or bulk PBMC T cells (not recorded which). CDR3: CASGAPAGDNEQFF. Complete variable domain (other parts from reference TRBV12-5 and TRBJ2-1): DARVTQTPRHKVTEMGQEVTMRCQPILGHNTVFWYRQTMMQGLELLAYFRNRAPLDDSGMPKDRFSAEMPDATLATLKIQPSEPRDSAVYFCASGAPAGDNEQFFGPGTRLTVL.